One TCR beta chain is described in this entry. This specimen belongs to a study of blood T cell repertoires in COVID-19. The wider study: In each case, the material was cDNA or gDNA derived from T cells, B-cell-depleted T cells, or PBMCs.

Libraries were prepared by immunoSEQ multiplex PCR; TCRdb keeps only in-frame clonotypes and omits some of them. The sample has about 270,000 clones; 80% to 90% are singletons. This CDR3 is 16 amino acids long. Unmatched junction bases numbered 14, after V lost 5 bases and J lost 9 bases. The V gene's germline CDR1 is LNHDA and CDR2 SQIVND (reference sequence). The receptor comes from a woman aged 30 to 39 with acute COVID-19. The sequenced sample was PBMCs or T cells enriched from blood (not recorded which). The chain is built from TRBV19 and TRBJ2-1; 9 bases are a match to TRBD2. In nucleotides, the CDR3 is TGTGCCAGTAGTGACGACTCACCGGGACTAGCCGTTGAGCAGTTCTTC. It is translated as CASSDDSPGLAVEQFF.